This T cell receptor (beta chain) came from a study of identical twins listed by TCRdb under 2016. Regarding the research as a whole: To test whether fetal clonotypes persist, the study used deep sequencing on TCR alpha and beta repertoires from monozygotic twins, unrelated adults of various ages, and cord blood. To rule out contamination, replicate twin experiments were performed at different times with different library preparation protocols. Points the paper makes about the study in general: Compared with coincidental sharing between unrelated individuals, an excess of low generation-probability sequences was observed among out-of-frame TCR alpha sequences shared between twins. A weaker excess of twin sharing was found in beta out-of-frame sequences because the signal-to-noise ratio was lowered by fewer shared sequences. Because the same donors could not be followed over many years, the conclusions relied on cross-sectional statistical analysis. Recombination models systematically underestimated out-of-frame TCR alpha sharing in monozygotic twins but agreed with sharing between unrelated individuals. Zero-insertion analyses could be partly confounded by invariant T cells such as MAIT and iNKT, although diverse VJ usage argued against such confounding for most clonotypes. Fewer insertions were carried by abundant cord blood beta clonotypes; a weaker similar trend was observed in young adult naive repertoires, while no such trend was observed in memory repertoires.

A note on this clonotype: Its antigen is still unknown. Per-base qualities were not stored, and no clone one base away is much larger.

All donors were healthy Caucasians. Three pairs of female monozygotic twins, all aged roughly 18 to 29 years, were included in the twin cohort. Peripheral blood mononuclear cells were the source from which RNA for the TCR libraries was isolated. Receptor libraries were prepared by 5' RACE. TCRdb records Illumina HiSeq 2000 as the sequencer. Template switching introduced a universal primer binding site; the final cDNA contained a unique molecular identifier, enabling accurate counting of TCR cDNA molecules. Specific primers in the conserved constant-segment region were used to synthesize first-strand cDNA for TCR alpha and beta chains. Each cDNA library was double barcoded, with a SMART-Mk sample barcode plus Illumina barcodes, to control for contamination. TruSeq adapter sequences along with Illumina sample barcodes were introduced in two successive PCR steps. The Illumina HiSeq platform was used with custom primers to sequence TCR alpha and beta cDNA libraries. The authors' pipeline ran thus. Raw reads were processed with MiGEC to extract unique molecular identifiers, and MiXCR was used to determine CDR3 positions. For each individual, recombination models were inferred using an EM algorithm with the repgenHMM and IGoR tools. The analysis of shared clonotypes was done with the tcR package in R, with sharing normalized by the product of cloneset sizes. To study raw recombination free of thymic and clonal selection effects, out-of-frame nonproductive sequences were analyzed. TCRdb applied fastp at Q25 and MiXCR to the public reads, then kept only in-frame beta chains. Every CDR3 protein is listed once, alongside the most common genes and DNA of its rows. These V and J calls are TCRdb output, not the study's own analysis. The sample yields 600,000 to 850,000 distinct CDR3 sequences; roughly 18% were counted once. Clones ranked in the top ten supply about an eighth of the sample.

Including the terminal cysteine and phenylalanine, the CDR3 comprises 15 residues. CDR3 DNA is the only sequence kept; it has 45 bases, read in frame from the first base. Ends trimmed: V by 1 base, J by 5 bases; bases unmatched to a gene: 3. In the germline V gene, CDR1 corresponds to SGHRS and CDR2 to YFSETQ. This same sample was also part of a study on T cells expressing NK-cell markers. According to the second study: TCR beta-chain repertoires were profiled in sorted CD3+CD56+NKG2C+, CD3+CD56+NKG2C- and CD3+CD56-NKG2C+ T-cell subsets from several donors. Seven of the eight sequenced donors were HCMV-seropositive and one was HCMV-seronegative. In several experiments an anti-gammadeltaTCR antibody was added to restrict sorting to alphabetaTCR-expressing T cells. In six donors, the dominant CD3+CD56+NKG2C+ clonotypes were among the top 10 CD8+ clonotypes and accounted for about 1.0-7.0% of CD8+ T cells. Those dominant clonotypes were again the most abundant among CD3+CD56-NKG2C+ cells in a few donors, at roughly 28.3-65%. Whether the expanded NKG2C-expressing T cell clones were specific for HCMV antigens remained unclear. The eight sequenced donors were randomly selected healthy volunteers, three men and five women. A commercial ELISA kit detecting HCMV-specific IgG in serum was used to determine HCMV serostatus. For 5 or 6 donors, unsorted PBMC were also used to sequence bulk peripheral blood T-cell repertoires. MIGEC was used to demultiplex reads and group reads by UMI, and MiTCR was used to assemble and quantify clonotypes. To exclude erroneous sequences, only TCR cDNA sequences supported by at least two reads were retained. The tcR package was used for downstream repertoire analysis, and clonotypes were matched across fractions by CDR3 nucleotide sequence plus V segment. Antigen specificity was annotated against VDJdb with VDJmatch, allowing one amino acid substitution in CDR3.

The chain links TRBV5-1 with TRBJ2-3, with 11 bases aligning to TRBD2. This TCR was recovered from a woman aged 18-29 years in good health. Specimen: PBMCs. The CDR3 reads as follows: CASSLNSGREDTQYF. The DNA sequence is TGCGCCAGCAGCTTGAATAGCGGGAGGGAAGATACGCAGTATTTT.